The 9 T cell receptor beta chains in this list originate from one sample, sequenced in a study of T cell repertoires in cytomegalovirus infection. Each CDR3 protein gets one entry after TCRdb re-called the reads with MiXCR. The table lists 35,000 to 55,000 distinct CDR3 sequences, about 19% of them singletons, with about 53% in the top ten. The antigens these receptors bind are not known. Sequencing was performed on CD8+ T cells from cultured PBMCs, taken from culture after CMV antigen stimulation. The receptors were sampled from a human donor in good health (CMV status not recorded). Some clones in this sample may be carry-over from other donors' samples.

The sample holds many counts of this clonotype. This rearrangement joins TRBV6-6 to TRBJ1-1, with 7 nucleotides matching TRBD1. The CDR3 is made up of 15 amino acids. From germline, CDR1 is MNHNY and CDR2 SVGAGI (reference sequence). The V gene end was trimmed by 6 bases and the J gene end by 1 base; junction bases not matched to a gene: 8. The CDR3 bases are TGTGCCAGCAGGAACAGGGGACTCTCGAACACTGAAGCTTTCTTT. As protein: CASRNRGLSNTEAFF.

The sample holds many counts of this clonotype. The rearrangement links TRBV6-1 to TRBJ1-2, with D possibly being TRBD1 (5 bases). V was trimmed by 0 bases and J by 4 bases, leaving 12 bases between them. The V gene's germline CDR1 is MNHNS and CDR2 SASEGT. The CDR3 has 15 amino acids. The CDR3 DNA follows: TGTGCCAGCAGTGAAGCGTGGCAGGGCGGCTATGGCTACACCTTC. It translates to CASSEAWQGGYGYTF.

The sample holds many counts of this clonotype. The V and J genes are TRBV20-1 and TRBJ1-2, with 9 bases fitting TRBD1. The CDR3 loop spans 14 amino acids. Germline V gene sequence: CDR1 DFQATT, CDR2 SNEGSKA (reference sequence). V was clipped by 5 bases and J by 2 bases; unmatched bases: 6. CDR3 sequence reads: CSAPRTGANYGYTF. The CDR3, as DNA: TGCAGTGCTCCTAGGACAGGGGCGAACTATGGCTACACCTTC.

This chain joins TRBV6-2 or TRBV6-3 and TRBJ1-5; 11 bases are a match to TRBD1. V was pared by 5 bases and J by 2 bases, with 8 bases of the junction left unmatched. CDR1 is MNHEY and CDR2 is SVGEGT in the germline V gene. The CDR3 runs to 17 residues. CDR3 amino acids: CASSQDRGRGGNQPQHF. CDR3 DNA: TGTGCCAGCAGTCAGGACAGGGGGCGAGGTGGCAATCAGCCCCAGCATTTT.

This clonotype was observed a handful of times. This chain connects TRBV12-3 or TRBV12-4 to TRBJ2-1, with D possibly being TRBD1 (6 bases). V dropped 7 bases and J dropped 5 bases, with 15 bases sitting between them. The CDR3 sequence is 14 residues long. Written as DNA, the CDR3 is TGTGCCAGCACCACAGACAGGCCGAACAATGAGCAGTTCTTC. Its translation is CASTTDRPNNEQFF.

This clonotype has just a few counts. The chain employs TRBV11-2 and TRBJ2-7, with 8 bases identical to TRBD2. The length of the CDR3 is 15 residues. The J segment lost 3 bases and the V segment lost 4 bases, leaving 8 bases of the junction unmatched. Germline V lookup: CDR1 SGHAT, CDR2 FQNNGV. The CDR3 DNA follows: TGTGCCAGCAGCTCCGGAGCGGGAGAGGTCTACGAGCAGTACTTC. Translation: CASSSGAGEVYEQYF.

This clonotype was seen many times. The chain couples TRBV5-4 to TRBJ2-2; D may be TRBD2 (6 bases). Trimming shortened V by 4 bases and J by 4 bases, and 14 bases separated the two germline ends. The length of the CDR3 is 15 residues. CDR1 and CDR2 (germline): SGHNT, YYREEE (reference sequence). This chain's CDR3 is CASSPGPGLTGELFF. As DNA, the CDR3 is TGTGCCAGCAGCCCGGGACCGGGACTCACCGGGGAGCTGTTTTTT. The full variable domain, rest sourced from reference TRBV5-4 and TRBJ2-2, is ETGVTQSPTHLIKTRGQQVTLRCSSQSGHNTVSWYQQALGQGPQFIFQYYREEENGRGNFPPRFSGLQFPNYSSELNVNALELDDSALYLCASSPGPGLTGELFFGEGSRLTVL.

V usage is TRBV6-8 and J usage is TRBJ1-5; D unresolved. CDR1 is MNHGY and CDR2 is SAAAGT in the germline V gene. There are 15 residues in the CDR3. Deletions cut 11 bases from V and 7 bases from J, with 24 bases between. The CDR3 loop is CAGGSGSVQYQPQHF. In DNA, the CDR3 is TGTGCCGGCGGGTCGGGGTCCGTCCAATACCAGCCCCAGCATTTT.

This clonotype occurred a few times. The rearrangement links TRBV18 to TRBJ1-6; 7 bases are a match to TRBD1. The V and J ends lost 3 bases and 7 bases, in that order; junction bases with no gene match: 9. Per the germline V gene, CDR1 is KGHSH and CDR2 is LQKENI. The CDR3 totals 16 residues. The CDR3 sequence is CASSPFPGTENSPLHF. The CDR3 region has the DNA TGTGCCAGCTCACCCTTCCCCGGGACAGAAAATTCACCCCTCCACTTT.